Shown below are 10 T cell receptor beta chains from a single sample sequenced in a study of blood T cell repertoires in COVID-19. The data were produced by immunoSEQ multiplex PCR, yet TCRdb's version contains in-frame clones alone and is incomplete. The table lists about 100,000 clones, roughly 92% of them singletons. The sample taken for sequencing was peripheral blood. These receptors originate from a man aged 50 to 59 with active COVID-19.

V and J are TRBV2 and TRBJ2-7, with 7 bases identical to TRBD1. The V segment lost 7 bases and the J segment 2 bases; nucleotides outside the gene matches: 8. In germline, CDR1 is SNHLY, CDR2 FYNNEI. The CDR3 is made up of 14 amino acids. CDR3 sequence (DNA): TGTGCCAGCAACAGGGGAATTTTACCCTACGAGCAGTACTTC. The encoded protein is CASNRGILPYEQYF.

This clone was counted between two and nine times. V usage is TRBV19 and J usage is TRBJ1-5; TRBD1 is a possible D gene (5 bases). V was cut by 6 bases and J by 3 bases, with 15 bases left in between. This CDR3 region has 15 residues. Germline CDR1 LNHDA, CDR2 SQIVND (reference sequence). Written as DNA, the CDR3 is TGTGCCAGTAGCACGTATACAGGATCCAATCAGCCCCAGCATTTT. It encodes CASSTYTGSNQPQHF.

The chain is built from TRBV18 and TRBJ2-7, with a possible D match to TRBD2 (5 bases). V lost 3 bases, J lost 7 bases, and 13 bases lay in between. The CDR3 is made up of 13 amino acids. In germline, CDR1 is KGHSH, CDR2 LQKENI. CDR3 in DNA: TGTGCCAGCTCACCCTCGACTACGGGGGAGCAGTACGTC. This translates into CASSPSTTGEQYV.

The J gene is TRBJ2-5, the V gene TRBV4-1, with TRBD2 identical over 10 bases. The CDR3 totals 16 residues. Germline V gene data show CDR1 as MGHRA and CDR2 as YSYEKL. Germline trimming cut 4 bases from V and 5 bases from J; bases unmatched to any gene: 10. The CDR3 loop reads CASSPAGGSIVETQYF. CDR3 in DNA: TGCGCCAGCAGCCCAGCGGGAGGGTCAATAGTGGAGACCCAGTACTTC.

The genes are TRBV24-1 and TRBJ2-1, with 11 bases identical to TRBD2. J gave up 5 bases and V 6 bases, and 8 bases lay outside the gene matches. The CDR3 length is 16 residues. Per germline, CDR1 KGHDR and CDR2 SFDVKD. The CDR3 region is CATSTPTLAGDNEQFF. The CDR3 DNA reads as TGTGCCACCAGTACCCCAACACTAGCGGGAGACAATGAGCAGTTCTTC.

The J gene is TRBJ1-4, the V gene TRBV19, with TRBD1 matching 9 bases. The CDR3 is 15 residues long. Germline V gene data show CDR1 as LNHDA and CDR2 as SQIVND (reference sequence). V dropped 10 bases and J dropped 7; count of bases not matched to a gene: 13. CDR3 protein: CATKSGQGFGEKLFF. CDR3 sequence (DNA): TGTGCCACCAAGTCGGGACAGGGTTTTGGTGAAAAACTGTTTTTT.

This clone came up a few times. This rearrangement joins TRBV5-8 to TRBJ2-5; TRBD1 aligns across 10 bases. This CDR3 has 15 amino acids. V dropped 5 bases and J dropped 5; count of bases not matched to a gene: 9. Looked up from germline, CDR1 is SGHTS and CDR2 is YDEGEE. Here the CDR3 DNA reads TGTGCCAGCAGGGGCGGGACAGGGGATATGGAGACCCAGTACTTC. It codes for CASRGGTGDMETQYF.

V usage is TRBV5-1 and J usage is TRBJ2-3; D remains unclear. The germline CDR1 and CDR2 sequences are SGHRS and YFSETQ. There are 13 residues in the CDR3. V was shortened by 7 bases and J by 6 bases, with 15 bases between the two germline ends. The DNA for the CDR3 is TGCGCCAGCCGCCTCGATCCTATGGATACGCAGTATTTT. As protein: CASRLDPMDTQYF.

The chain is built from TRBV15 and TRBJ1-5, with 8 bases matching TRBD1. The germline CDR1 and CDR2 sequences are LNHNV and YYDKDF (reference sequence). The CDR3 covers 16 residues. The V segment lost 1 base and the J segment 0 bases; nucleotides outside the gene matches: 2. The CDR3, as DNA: TGTGCCACCAGCAGAGGGACAGGGTATAGCAATCAGCCCCAGCATTTT. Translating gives CATSRGTGYSNQPQHF.

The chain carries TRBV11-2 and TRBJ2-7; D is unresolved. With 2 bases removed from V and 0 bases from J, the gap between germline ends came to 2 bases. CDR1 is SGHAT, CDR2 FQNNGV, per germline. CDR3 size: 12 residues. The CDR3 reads CASSLLSYEQYV. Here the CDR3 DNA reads TGTGCCAGCAGCTTACTCTCCTACGAGCAGTACGTC.